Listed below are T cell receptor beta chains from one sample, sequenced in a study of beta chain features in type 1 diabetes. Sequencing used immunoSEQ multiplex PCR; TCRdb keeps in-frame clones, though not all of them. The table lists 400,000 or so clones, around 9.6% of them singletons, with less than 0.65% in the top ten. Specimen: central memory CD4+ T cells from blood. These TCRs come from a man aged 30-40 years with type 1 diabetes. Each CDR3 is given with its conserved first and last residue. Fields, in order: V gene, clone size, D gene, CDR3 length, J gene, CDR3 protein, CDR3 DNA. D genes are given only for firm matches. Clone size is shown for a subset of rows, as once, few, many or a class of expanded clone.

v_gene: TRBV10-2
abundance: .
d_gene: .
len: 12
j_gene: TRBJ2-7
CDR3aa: CAISESMNEQYF
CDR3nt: TGTGCCATCAGTGAGTCTATGAACGAGCAGTACTTC

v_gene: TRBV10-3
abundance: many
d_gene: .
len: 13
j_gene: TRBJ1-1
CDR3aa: CAIKHTENTEAFF
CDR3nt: TGTGCCATCAAGCACACAGAGAACACTGAAGCTTTCTTT

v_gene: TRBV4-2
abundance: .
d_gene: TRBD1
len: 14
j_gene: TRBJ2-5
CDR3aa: CASSQVGRGETQYF
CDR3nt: TGTGCCAGCAGCCAAGTTGGCAGGGGGGAGACCCAGTACTTC

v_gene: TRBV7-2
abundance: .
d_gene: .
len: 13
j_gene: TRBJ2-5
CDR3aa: CASSLEAQETQYF
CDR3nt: TGTGCCAGCAGCTTAGAGGCACAAGAGACCCAGTACTTC

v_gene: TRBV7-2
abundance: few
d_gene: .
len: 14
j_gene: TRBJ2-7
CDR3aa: CASSRDQWSYEQYF
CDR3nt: TGTGCCAGCAGCCGGGACCAGTGGAGCTACGAGCAGTACTTC

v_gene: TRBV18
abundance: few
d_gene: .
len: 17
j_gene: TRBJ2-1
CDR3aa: CASSPRMPSPEGDEQFF
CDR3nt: TGTGCCAGCTCACCAAGAATGCCGTCGCCGGAGGGCGATGAGCAGTTCTTC

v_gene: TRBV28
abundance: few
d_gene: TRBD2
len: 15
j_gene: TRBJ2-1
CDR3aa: CASTPSGGTNNEQFF
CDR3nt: TGTGCCAGCACCCCTAGCGGGGGGACTAACAATGAGCAGTTCTTC

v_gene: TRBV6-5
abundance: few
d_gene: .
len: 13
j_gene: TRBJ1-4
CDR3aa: CASSLRGREKLFF
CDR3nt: TGTGCCAGCAGCCTGAGGGGTCGGGAAAAACTGTTTTTT

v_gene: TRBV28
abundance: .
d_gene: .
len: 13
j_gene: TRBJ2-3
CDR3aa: CATGAGPTDTQYF
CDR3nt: TGTGCCACGGGGGCAGGGCCCACAGATACGCAGTATTTT

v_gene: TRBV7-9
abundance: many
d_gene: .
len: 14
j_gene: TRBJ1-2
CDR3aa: CASSLGSGNYGYTF
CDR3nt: TGTGCCAGCAGCTTAGGATCGGGAAACTATGGCTACACCTTC

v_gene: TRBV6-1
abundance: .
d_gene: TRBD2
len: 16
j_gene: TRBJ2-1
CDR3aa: CASSEGGRAGGNEQFF
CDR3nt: TGTGCCAGCAGTGAAGGGGGGAGGGCCGGCGGCAATGAGCAGTTCTTC

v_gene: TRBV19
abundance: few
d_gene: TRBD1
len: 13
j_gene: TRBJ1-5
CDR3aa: CASSIQGAQPQHF
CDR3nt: TGTGCCAGTAGTATACAGGGGGCTCAGCCCCAGCATTTT

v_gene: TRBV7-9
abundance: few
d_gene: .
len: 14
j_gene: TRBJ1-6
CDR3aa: CASAKRGNNSPLHF
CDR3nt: TGTGCCAGCGCAAAACGCGGGAATAATTCACCCCTCCACTTT

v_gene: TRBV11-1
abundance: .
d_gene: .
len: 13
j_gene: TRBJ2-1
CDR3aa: CASSSYRENEQFF
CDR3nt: TGTGCCAGCAGCTCATACAGGGAAAATGAGCAGTTCTTC

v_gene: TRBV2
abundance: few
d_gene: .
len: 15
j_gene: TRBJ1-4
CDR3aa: CASRGVGGRYEKLFF
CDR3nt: TGTGCCAGCAGGGGGGTGGGCGGAAGGTATGAAAAACTGTTTTTT

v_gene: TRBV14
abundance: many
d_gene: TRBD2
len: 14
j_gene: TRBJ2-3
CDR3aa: CASSQTSGSSAQYF
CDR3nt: TGTGCCAGCAGCCAGACTAGCGGGAGTTCGGCGCAGTATTTT

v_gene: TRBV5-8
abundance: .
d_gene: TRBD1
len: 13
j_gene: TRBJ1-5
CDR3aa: CASNDRGNQPQHF
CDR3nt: TGTGCCAGCAACGACAGGGGAAATCAGCCCCAGCATTTT